These T cell receptor beta chains were read from a single sample in a study of T cell repertoires in cytomegalovirus infection. TCRdb called the reads again in MiXCR, with one record for every CDR3 protein. The profile shows about 360,000 distinct CDR3 sequences, around 18% of them singletons. The source material was PBMCs. The receptors originated from a human donor in good health (CMV status not recorded). Some clones in this sample may be carry-over from other donors' samples. CDR3s include the opening cysteine and the closing phenylalanine or tryptophan. Fields, in order: V gene, clone size, J gene, D gene, CDR3 protein, CDR3 DNA. A D gene is named only where the DNA matches it firmly. A row's size may be missing; if present it is once, few, many or a size class.

TRBV5-4	NA	TRBJ1-2	NA	CASSLGTALYGYTF	TGTGCCAGCAGCTTGGGGACAGCCCTTTATGGCTACACCTTC
TRBV12-3/TRBV12-4	many	TRBJ1-5	NA	CASSWGPGNQPQHF	TGTGCCAGCAGTTGGGGCCCTGGCAATCAGCCCCAGCATTTT
TRBV20-1	NA	TRBJ2-7	NA	CSARGHFYEQYF	TGCAGTGCCCGGGGCCACTTCTACGAGCAGTACTTC
TRBV27	few	TRBJ1-5	NA	CASSLTHGDYNQPQHF	TGTGCCAGCAGCCTCACCCATGGGGATTACAATCAGCCCCAGCATTTT
TRBV7-2	few	TRBJ2-3	NA	CASSFDWGTDTQYF	TGTGCCAGCAGCTTTGACTGGGGCACAGATACGCAGTATTTT
TRBV7-8	NA	TRBJ2-7	NA	CDSSPRPASYEQCF	TGTGACAGCAGCCCGAGACCAGCCTCCTACGAGCAGTGCTTC
TRBV19	few	TRBJ1-4	TRBD1	CASSLSGGTNEKLFF	TGTGCCAGTAGTCTCTCAGGGGGAACTAATGAAAAACTGTTTTTT
TRBV19	many	TRBJ2-1	TRBD2	CASTTVSGTLSSYNEQFF	TGTGCCAGTACCACGGTTAGCGGGACCCTCAGCTCCTACAATGAGCAGTTCTTC
TRBV11-2	many	TRBJ1-2	NA	CASSLGITGSGYGYTF	TGTGCCAGCAGCTTAGGGATCACAGGATCTGGCTATGGCTACACCTTC
TRBV7-8	NA	TRBJ2-3	NA	CASSHIGKDTQYF	TGTGCCAGCAGCCACATAGGGAAAGATACGCAGTATTTT
TRBV7-2	many	TRBJ1-3	NA	CASSLTGSGNTIYF	TGTGCCAGCAGCTTGACAGGATCCGGAAACACCATATATTTT
TRBV29-1	few	TRBJ1-3	NA	CSVEVGGAGNTIYF	TGCAGCGTTGAAGTGGGGGGCGCTGGAAACACCATATATTTT
TRBV18	NA	TRBJ2-1	TRBD2	CASSPREARYNEQFF	TGTGCCAGCTCACCGCGGGAGGCTCGATACAATGAGCAGTTCTTC
TRBV19	few	TRBJ2-1	TRBD1	CASSRMTGFSYNEQFF	TGTGCCAGTAGCAGAATGACAGGGTTCTCCTACAATGAGCAGTTCTTC
TRBV10-3	few	TRBJ2-1	NA	CAIQPGQGGDNEQFF	TGTGCCATCCAACCCGGACAGGGAGGGGACAATGAGCAGTTCTTC
TRBV28	many	TRBJ1-2	NA	CASSLTTFYGYTF	TGTGCCAGCAGTTTGACTACGTTCTATGGCTACACCTTC
TRBV5-4	many	TRBJ2-1	TRBD2	CASSATSGPPNEQFF	TGTGCCAGCAGCGCCACTAGCGGGCCACCCAATGAGCAGTTCTTC
TRBV28	NA	TRBJ2-4	TRBD1	CASSVSLLRGLAKNIQYF	TGTGCCAGCAGTGTCTCCCTCCTTAGGGGGCTAGCCAAAAACATTCAGTACTTC
TRBV7-8	many	TRBJ2-1	NA	CASSPLVGPAKEQFF	TGTGCCAGCAGCCCCCTGGTAGGTCCCGCCAAGGAGCAGTTCTTC
TRBV7-2	many	TRBJ1-1	NA	CASSFKVILNTEAFF	TGTGCCAGCAGCTTTAAGGTGATTTTGAACACTGAAGCTTTCTTT
TRBV27	few	TRBJ1-2	TRBD1	CASSLSWTGRDYGYTF	TGTGCCAGCAGTTTAAGTTGGACAGGAAGAGACTATGGCTACACCTTC
TRBV7-2	many	TRBJ1-2	TRBD1	CASSLIGQGGYGYTF	TGTGCCAGCAGCCTCATCGGACAGGGCGGCTATGGCTACACCTTC
TRBV18	few	TRBJ1-4	TRBD1	CASSPTSDRVTNEKLFF	TGTGCCAGCTCACCCACGTCCGACAGGGTGACTAATGAAAAACTGTTTTTT
TRBV7-2	NA	TRBJ2-5	NA	CASSRGIGETQYF	TGTGCCAGCAGCCGGGGGATCGGAGAGACCCAGTACTTC
TRBV12-3/TRBV12-4	NA	TRBJ2-5	TRBD2	CASSFGLASQETQYF	TGTGCCAGCAGTTTCGGACTAGCATCTCAAGAGACCCAGTACTTC
TRBV12-3/TRBV12-4	many	TRBJ1-1	NA	CASSLANTEAFF	TGTGCCAGCAGCTTAGCCAACACTGAAGCTTTCTTT
TRBV11-2	many	TRBJ2-5	NA	CASSTHRAQETQYF	TGTGCCAGCAGCACTCACAGGGCCCAAGAGACCCAGTACTTC
TRBV20-1	few	TRBJ2-5	NA	CSAKASSQETQYF	TGCAGTGCTAAAGCGAGCAGCCAAGAGACCCAGTACTTC
TRBV20-1	many	TRBJ1-5	TRBD1	CSAGQGNQPQHF	TGCAGTGCTGGACAGGGTAATCAGCCCCAGCATTTT
TRBV4-3	few	TRBJ2-3	NA	CASSSLGITDTQYF	TGCGCCAGCAGCTCATTAGGGATCACAGATACGCAGTATTTT
TRBV24-1	NA	TRBJ2-3	NA	CATSGGVPSTDTQYF	TGTGCCACCAGTGGGGGGGTTCCTAGCACAGATACGCAGTATTTT
TRBV5-5	many	TRBJ2-3	NA	CASTPGGSTDTQYF	TGTGCCAGCACCCCCGGGGGTAGCACAGATACGCAGTATTTT
TRBV28	many	TRBJ2-5	NA	CASLEGARETQYF	TGTGCCAGTCTAGAAGGGGCGCGGGAGACCCAGTACTTC
TRBV7-2	NA	TRBJ1-3	NA	CASSTYGTGAQGF	TGTGCCAGCAGCACCTACGGAACAGGAGCCCAAGGTTTT